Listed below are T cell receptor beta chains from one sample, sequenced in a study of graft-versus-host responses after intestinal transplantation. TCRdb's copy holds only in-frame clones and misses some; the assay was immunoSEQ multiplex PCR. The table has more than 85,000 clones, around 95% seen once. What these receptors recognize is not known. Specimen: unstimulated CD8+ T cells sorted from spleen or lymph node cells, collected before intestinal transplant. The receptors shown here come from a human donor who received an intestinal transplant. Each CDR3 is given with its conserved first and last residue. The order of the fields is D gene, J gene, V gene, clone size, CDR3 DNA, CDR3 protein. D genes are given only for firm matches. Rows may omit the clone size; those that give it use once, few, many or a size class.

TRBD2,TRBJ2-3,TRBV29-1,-,TGCAGCGTTGAAGATGGGTCAGCGGGAGGGACGCAGTATTTT,CSVEDGSAGGTQYF
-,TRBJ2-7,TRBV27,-,TGTGCCAGCAGTTTATCCGGGTTAACCTACGAGCAGTACTTC,CASSLSGLTYEQYF
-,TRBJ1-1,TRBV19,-,TGTGCCAGTAGTATCTGGGACTACACTGAAGCTTTCTTT,CASSIWDYTEAFF
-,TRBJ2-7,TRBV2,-,TGTGCCAGCAGCGCGGGGCAAACCGGATCGGACGAGCAGTACTTC,CASSAGQTGSDEQYF
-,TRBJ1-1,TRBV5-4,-,TGTGCCAGCAGCTTGAATCTTCTGGGCGACACTGAAGCTTTCTTT,CASSLNLLGDTEAFF
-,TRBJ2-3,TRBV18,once,TGTGCCAGCTCCCAATCAGGCCCGCCGGGGGATACGCAGTATTTT,CASSQSGPPGDTQYF
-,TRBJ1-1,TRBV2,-,TGTGCCAGCCCTTTGAAATGGGGAGGGCCTGAAGCTTTCTTT,CASPLKWGGPEAFF
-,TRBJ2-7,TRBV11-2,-,TGTGCCAGCAGCTTACGGGGGACCTCCTACGAGCAGTACTTC,CASSLRGTSYEQYF
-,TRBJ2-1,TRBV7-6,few,TGTGCCAGCAGCTCCCTCAGCTCCTACAATGAGCAGTTCTTC,CASSSLSSYNEQFF
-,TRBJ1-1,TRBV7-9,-,TGTGCCAGCAGCTTCACTGAAGCTTTCTTT,CASSFTEAFF
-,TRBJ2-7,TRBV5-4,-,TGTGCCAGCAGCTTAGGCGGGATGGGCTCCTACGAGCAGTACTTC,CASSLGGMGSYEQYF
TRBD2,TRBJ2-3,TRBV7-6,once,TGTGCCAGCAGCTCACGAGCGGGGTACACAGATACGCAGTATTTT,CASSSRAGYTDTQYF
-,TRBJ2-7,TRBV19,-,TGTGCCAGTAGTTCCGGGGTAGGGAGCTCCTACGAGCAGTACTTC,CASSSGVGSSYEQYF
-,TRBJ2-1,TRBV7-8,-,TGTGCCAGCAGCTTAGTAGTATACAATGAGCAGTTCTTC,CASSLVVYNEQFF
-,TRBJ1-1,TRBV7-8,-,TGTGCCAGCAGCTTAAAGCCCCCGAACACTGAAGCTTTCTTT,CASSLKPPNTEAFF
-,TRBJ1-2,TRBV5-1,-,TGCGCCAGCAGCCCCGGCAGGGGACACTATGGCTACACCTTC,CASSPGRGHYGYTF
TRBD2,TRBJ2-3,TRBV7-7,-,TGTGCTAGCAGCCCCAGGACTAGCGGCACAGATACGCAGTATTTT,CASSPRTSGTDTQYF
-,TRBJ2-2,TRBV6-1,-,TGTGCCAGCAGTTTTGGACAGTACACCGGGGAGCTGTTTTTT,CASSFGQYTGELFF
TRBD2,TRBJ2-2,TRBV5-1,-,TGCGCCAGCAGCTTTCCCCAGCGGACTAGCAGGAACACCGGGGAGCTGTTTTTT,CASSFPQRTSRNTGELFF
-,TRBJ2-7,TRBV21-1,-,TGTGCCAGCAGCAAGTGGGAAGTCAGCCACTCCTACGAGCAGTACTTC,CASSKWEVSHSYEQYF
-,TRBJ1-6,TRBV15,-,TGTGCCACCAGCGGTATAGGATACTTCAATTCACCCCTCCACTTT,CATSGIGYFNSPLHF
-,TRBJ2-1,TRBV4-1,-,TGCGCCAGCAGCCAAGGTGGTAGCGGAGAGCAGTTCTTC,CASSQGGSGEQFF
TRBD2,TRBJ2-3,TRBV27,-,TGTGCCAGCAGCCTAAATGGGGGTGTTAGCGGGAGGGTTTCAGATACGCAGTATTTT,CASSLNGGVSGRVSDTQYF
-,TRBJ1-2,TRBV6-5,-,TGTGCCAGCAGTTACAGAGGGATGGAGGGCTACACCTTC,CASSYRGMEGYTF
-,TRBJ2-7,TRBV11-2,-,TGTGCCAGCAGCCCCACAGAGAACCACGAGCAGTACTTC,CASSPTENHEQYF
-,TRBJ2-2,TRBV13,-,TGTGCCAGCAGCCTAGGAAGGGTCGGCGCGAACACCGGGGAGCTGTTTTTT,CASSLGRVGANTGELFF
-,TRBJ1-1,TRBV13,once,TGTGCCAGCAGCTTAGGCGGGAGCACTGAAGCTTTCTTT,CASSLGGSTEAFF
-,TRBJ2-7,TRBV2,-,TGTGCCAGTGTACAGGTGAGCTCCTACGAGCAGTACTTC,CASVQVSSYEQYF
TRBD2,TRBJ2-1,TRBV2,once,TGTGCCAGCAGAAGGACTAGCGGGAGGAACAATGAGCAGTTCTTC,CASRRTSGRNNEQFF